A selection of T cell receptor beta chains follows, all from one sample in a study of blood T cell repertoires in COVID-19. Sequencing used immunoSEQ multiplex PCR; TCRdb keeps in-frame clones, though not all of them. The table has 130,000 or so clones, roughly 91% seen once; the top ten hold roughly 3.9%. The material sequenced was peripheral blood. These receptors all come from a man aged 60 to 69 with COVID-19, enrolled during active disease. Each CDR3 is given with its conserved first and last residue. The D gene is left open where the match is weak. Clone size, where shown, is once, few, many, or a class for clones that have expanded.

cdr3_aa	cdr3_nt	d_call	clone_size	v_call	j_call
CASSLIARQNSPLHF	TGTGCCAGCAGCCTAATCGCCCGTCAGAATTCACCCCTCCACTTT	.	.	TRBV4-2	TRBJ1-6
CASSIHSGTGWGNTIYF	TGTGCCAGCTCAATCCATTCCGGGACAGGTTGGGGAAACACCATATATTTT	TRBD1	.	TRBV2	TRBJ1-3
CASSIRSGQGYEQYF	TGTGCCAGTAGTATTAGATCGGGACAGGGCTACGAGCAGTACTTC	TRBD1	once	TRBV19	TRBJ2-7
CASSLELTGSNTGELFF	TGTGCCAGCAGCTTAGAATTAACGGGGTCGAACACCGGGGAGCTGTTTTTT	.	.	TRBV7-8	TRBJ2-2
CASTGQNNEKLFF	TGTGCCAGCACGGGACAGAACAATGAAAAACTGTTTTTT	TRBD1	.	TRBV28	TRBJ1-4
CASSFFGRADTEAFF	TGCGCCAGCAGCTTTTTTGGCAGGGCGGACACTGAAGCTTTCTTT	.	once	TRBV5-1	TRBJ1-1
CASSWEGGSPLHF	TGTGCCAGCAGCTGGGAGGGTGGATCACCCCTCCACTTT	.	.	TRBV5-4	TRBJ1-6
CASSLTRTGDMYGYTF	TGTGCCAGCAGTCTGACTCGGACAGGCGATATGTATGGCTACACCTTC	TRBD1	few	TRBV27	TRBJ1-2
CASSPQGAYNSPLHF	TGCGCCAGCAGCCCACAGGGAGCCTATAATTCACCCCTCCACTTT	.	.	TRBV4-3	TRBJ1-6
CASSPPTNRGELFF	TGTGCCAGCAGCCCCCCCACAAACCGCGGGGAGCTGTTTTTT	.	.	TRBV13	TRBJ2-2
CASNPGTAANTGELFF	TGTGCCAGCAACCCCGGGACAGCCGCGAACACCGGGGAGCTGTTTTTT	TRBD1	.	TRBV28	TRBJ2-2
CASRFTGTSTEAFF	TGTGCCAGTAGGTTTACAGGGACCTCCACTGAAGCTTTCTTT	.	.	TRBV19	TRBJ1-1
CASSFAGTGIRTGELFF	TGTGCCAGTAGTTTCGCCGGGACAGGGATAAGAACCGGGGAGCTGTTTTTT	TRBD1	.	TRBV19	TRBJ2-2
CASSRQGSNQPQHF	TGTGCCAGCAGCCGACAGGGGAGCAATCAGCCCCAGCATTTT	TRBD1	.	TRBV5-4	TRBJ1-5
CASSVSQGYGYTF	TGTGCCAGTAGTGTCTCACAGGGCTATGGCTACACCTTC	.	.	TRBV19	TRBJ1-2
CASSPWGGYGYTF	TGTGCCAGCAGCCCCTGGGGGGGCTATGGCTACACCTTC	.	.	TRBV7-3	TRBJ1-2
CASSLGQLHQPQHF	TGTGCCAGCAGCTTGGGACAGCTCCATCAGCCCCAGCATTTT	TRBD1	.	TRBV7-9	TRBJ1-5
CASSPLGKGHLSGNTIYF	TGTGCCAGCTCACCACTTGGGAAGGGGCACCTCTCTGGAAACACCATATATTTT	.	.	TRBV18	TRBJ1-3
CATSRDRGWNTEAFF	TGTGCCACCAGCAGAGATAGGGGATGGAACACTGAAGCTTTCTTT	.	.	TRBV15	TRBJ1-1
CASSSGGTAGAKNIQYF	TGTGCCAGCAGCTCAGGGGGGACAGCCGGAGCCAAAAACATTCAGTACTTC	.	.	TRBV9	TRBJ2-4
CASSPDLAGGPQETQYF	TGCGCCAGCAGCCCCGATCTAGCGGGGGGGCCCCAAGAGACCCAGTACTTC	TRBD2	.	TRBV5-1	TRBJ2-5
CASSPRGQGTDTQYF	TGTGCCAGCAGTCCTAGGGGACAGGGTACAGATACGCAGTATTTT	TRBD1	.	TRBV28	TRBJ2-3
CAWAKGTFGYTF	TGTGCCTGGGCTAAGGGGACATTTGGCTACACCTTC	.	.	TRBV30	TRBJ1-2
CASSLGDTDYEQYF	TGCGCCAGCAGCCTTGGGGACACGGACTACGAGCAGTACTTC	.	.	TRBV5-1	TRBJ2-7
CASSRGGAVMNTEAFF	TGTGCCAGCAGTCGGGGGGGGGCGGTTATGAACACTGAAGCTTTCTTT	.	.	TRBV27	TRBJ1-1
CASSPPGQMNTEAFF	TGTGCCAGCAGCCCCCCGGGACAGATGAACACTGAAGCTTTCTTT	TRBD1	.	TRBV6-5	TRBJ1-1
CASSFYAGGSYEQYF	TGTGCCAGCAGTTTCTATGCGGGGGGGTCCTACGAGCAGTACTTC	TRBD2	.	TRBV6-5	TRBJ2-7
CASSPQDSDPHNEQFF	TGCGCCAGCAGCCCACAGGACAGCGATCCTCACAATGAGCAGTTCTTC	.	.	TRBV5-1	TRBJ2-1
CSVEAGTGTGYTF	TGCAGCGTTGAGGCGGGGACAGGGACCGGCTACACCTTC	TRBD1	.	TRBV29-1	TRBJ1-2
CASLTNTDTQYF	TGTGCCAGTCTTACTAACACAGATACGCAGTATTTT	.	.	TRBV28	TRBJ2-3
CASSEVGTGRTEAFF	TGTGCCAGCAGTGAGGTTGGGACAGGGAGGACTGAAGCTTTCTTT	TRBD1	.	TRBV6-1	TRBJ1-1
CASSEGTSGGAYEQYF	TGTGCCAGCAGTGAGGGGACTAGCGGGGGGGCATACGAGCAGTACTTC	TRBD2	.	TRBV28	TRBJ2-7
CASSPLRDRGQETQYF	TGTGCCAGCAGCCCCCTCCGGGACAGGGGGCAAGAGACCCAGTACTTC	TRBD1	.	TRBV5-6	TRBJ2-5
CAWSGRWLTGF	TGTGCCTGGAGTGGCCGGTGGCTAACAGGGTTC	.	.	TRBV30	TRBJ2-7
CASVGDGGYTF	TGTGCCAGCGTGGGCGACGGTGGCTACACCTTC	.	.	TRBV28	TRBJ1-2
CASRGGGPQHF	TGTGCCAGCAGGGGAGGGGGGCCCCAGCATTTT	.	.	TRBV6-5	TRBJ1-5
CASSPFGGPGQPQHF	TGTGCCAGCAGCCCCTTCGGGGGGCCTGGGCAGCCCCAGCATTTT	.	once	TRBV5-6	TRBJ1-5
CARGAGAYYEQYF	TGTGCCAGGGGGGCGGGGGCATACTACGAGCAGTACTTC	.	.	TRBV6-4	TRBJ2-7
CSAVRGTGGNTIYF	TGCAGCGCAGTAAGGGGGACAGGAGGAAACACCATATATTTT	TRBD1	once	TRBV29-1	TRBJ1-3
CASSLTTSGGARDTQYF	TGTGCCAGCAGCTTAACCACTAGCGGGGGGGCAAGAGATACGCAGTATTTT	TRBD2	.	TRBV7-8	TRBJ2-3
CASSKGWAVQNTGELFF	TGTGCCAGCAGCAAAGGGTGGGCAGTCCAGAACACCGGGGAGCTGTTTTTT	.	.	TRBV21-1	TRBJ2-2
CASSPRLAGDLDTQYF	TGTGCCAGCAGCCCGCGACTAGCGGGGGACCTAGATACGCAGTATTTT	TRBD2	.	TRBV3-1/TRBV3-2	TRBJ2-3
CASSKTFRGTNEKLFF	TGTGCCAGCAGTAAAACTTTCCGGGGGACTAATGAAAAACTGTTTTTT	.	once	TRBV2	TRBJ1-4
CASSPPVGLADEQFF	TGTGCCAGCAGTCCTCCGGTGGGACTAGCGGATGAGCAGTTCTTC	TRBD2	.	TRBV28	TRBJ2-1
CARSLVVHRVSYPYEQYF	TGTGCCAGAAGCTTGGTCGTACACAGGGTATCATACCCCTACGAGCAGTACTTC	.	.	TRBV5-3	TRBJ2-7
CASSLKRDTEQYF	TGTGCCAGCAGCTTAAAGCGGGACACCGAGCAGTACTTC	.	.	TRBV7-8	TRBJ2-7
CASSQGAVVEKLFF	TGTGCCAGCAGCCAGGGGGCAGTGGTTGAAAAACTGTTTTTT	TRBD1	.	TRBV2	TRBJ1-4
CASSLEGGHLYEQYF	TGCGCCAGCAGCTTGGAGGGGGGGCACCTCTACGAGCAGTACTTC	.	.	TRBV5-1	TRBJ2-7
CASSPSGGPSYEQYF	TGTGCCAGCTCACCAAGCGGGGGGCCTTCCTACGAGCAGTACTTC	TRBD2	.	TRBV18	TRBJ2-7
CSAVNAQAQYF	TGCAGTGCCGTAAACGCCCAGGCGCAGTATTTT	.	.	TRBV20-1	TRBJ2-3
CASSEPVGYTF	TGTGCCAGCAGTGAACCCGTTGGCTACACCTTC	.	.	TRBV2	TRBJ1-2
CASSQQGKHIRPQHF	TGTGCCAGCAGCCAACAGGGTAAGCATATACGGCCCCAGCATTTT	.	.	TRBV14	TRBJ1-5
CASSKGQRANYGYTF	TGCGCCAGCAGCAAAGGACAGCGAGCTAACTATGGCTACACCTTC	.	.	TRBV5-1	TRBJ1-2
CASRGGDTQYF	TGTGCCAGCAGGGGGGGAGATACGCAGTATTTT	.	.	TRBV6-4	TRBJ2-3
CASSWTTRQDFSYEQYF	TGCGCCAGCAGCTGGACGACAAGGCAGGACTTCTCCTACGAGCAGTACTTC	.	once	TRBV5-1	TRBJ2-7